The 27 T cell receptor beta chains listed next were all sequenced from one sample in a study of blood T cell repertoires in COVID-19. Here immunoSEQ multiplex PCR was the method, and the copy in TCRdb shows in-frame clones only, minus some. This table holds about 56,000 clones, 80% to 90% found once. The material sequenced was peripheral blood. All receptors come from a human donor in a cohort sampled during active COVID-19.

Notes on this clone: The limits of the CDR3 on the DNA are not certain, so only TCRdb's listed CDR3 is given. J is TRBJ2-5 and V is TRBV19; TRBD2 was called by the table and not checked on the DNA. The CDR3 numbers 14 amino acids, ends counted. Germline-derived CDR1 and CDR2 are LNHDA and SQIVND (reference sequence). Here the CDR3 reads CASTSGGYQETQYF.

The gene calls are TRBV10-2 and TRBJ1-2, with D perhaps matching TRBD1 (5 bases). The germline CDR1 and CDR2 sequences are WSHSY and SAAADI. CDR3 length: 14 amino acids. V was pared by 6 bases and J by 0 bases, with 11 bases between. The DNA of the CDR3 is TGCGCCAGCAGCGGCATAGGGGCTAACTATGGCTACACCTTC. Amino acid sequence: CASSGIGANYGYTF.

The J gene is TRBJ2-2, the V gene TRBV30; TRBD2 matches at 16 bases. This CDR3 has 18 residues. V trimming: 3 bases; J trimming: 4 bases; junction bases outside the gene matches: 8. The germline V gene encodes CDR1 GTSNPN and CDR2 SVGIG (reference sequence). The CDR3 DNA follows: TGTGCCTGGAGCCCGGGACTAGCGGGGGGGCGGGGCACCGGGGAGCTGTTTTTT. It is translated as CAWSPGLAGGRGTGELFF.

The gene calls are TRBV2 and TRBJ2-3; possibly TRBD2 for D (6 bases). Deletions cut 6 bases from V and 0 bases from J, with 10 bases between. The CDR3 extends over 14 amino acids. Looked up from germline, CDR1 is SNHLY and CDR2 is FYNNEI. The DNA of the CDR3 is TGTGCCAGCAGGGGCGGGGCTAGCACAGATACGCAGTATTTT. Translated, it gives CASRGGASTDTQYF. Based on the CDR3 plus reference TRBV2 and TRBJ2-3, the full variable domain is EPEVTQTPSHQVTQMGQEVILRCVPISNHLYFYWYRQILGQKVEFLVSFYNNEISEKSEIFDDQFSVERPDGSNFTLKIRSTKLEDSAMYFCASRGGASTDTQYFGPGTRLTVL.

CDR3 region: CASSQDAGMNTEAFF. CDR3 nucleotide sequence: TGTGCCAGCAGCCAAGACGCAGGGATGAACACTGAAGCTTTCTTT. This sequence joins TRBV3-1 (or the pseudogene TRBV3-2) and TRBJ1-1; maybe TRBD1 (5 bases). V was cut by 0 bases and J by 0 bases, with 8 bases left in between. The CDR3 contains 15 residues. Germline V CDR1 and CDR2: LGHDT, YNNKEL (reference sequence).

The chain is built from TRBV7-6 and TRBJ2-1; 7 nucleotides agree with TRBD2. This CDR3 is built from 13 residues. Germline V lookup: CDR1 SGHVS, CDR2 FNYEAQ. Trimming at V came to 3 bases and at J to 7 bases, leaving 3 bases not matched to a gene. The CDR3 is CASSLGEGNEQFF. For the CDR3, the DNA is TGTGCCAGCAGCTTGGGGGAGGGGAATGAGCAGTTCTTC.

This chain uses TRBV5-1 with TRBJ2-2; weak D call: TRBD2 (6 bases). The CDR3 sequence is 13 residues long. V dropped 0 bases and J dropped 7 bases, with 7 bases sitting between them. Germline V gene lookup returns CDR1 SGHRS and CDR2 YFSETQ. The CDR3 here is CASSLAGVGELFF. CDR3 nucleotides: TGCGCCAGCAGCTTGGCGGGGGTCGGGGAGCTGTTTTTT.

On this clone itself: One junction end does not reproduce the germline sequence, and a read error may be involved. The CDR3 coding sequence is TGTGCCAGCTCACGGACATACCAGGAGACCCAGTACTTC. The encoded protein is CASSRTYQETQYF. The chain has TRBV18 and TRBJ2-5; D is perhaps TRBD1 (5 bases). This CDR3 comprises 13 residues. The germline gives CDR1 KGHSH, CDR2 LQKENI.

Only one count was recorded for this clone. J is TRBJ2-5 and V is TRBV4-1; the D gene is possibly TRBD1 (5 bases). V lost 5 bases, J lost 2 bases, and 18 bases lay in between. In germline, CDR1 is MGHRA, CDR2 YSYEKL. The CDR3 consists of 16 residues. CDR3 bases: TGCGCCAGCAGCTCCCACCCTGACAGTTTACAAGAGACCCAGTACTTC. As protein: CASSSHPDSLQETQYF.

The chain has TRBV27 and TRBJ1-2, with 11 bases that match TRBD1. This CDR3 contains 15 residues. V lost 2 bases and J lost 4; bases outside the gene matches: 3. Germline V gene sequence: CDR1 MNHEY, CDR2 SMNVEV (reference sequence). CDR3 amino acids: CASSLGGQGGYGYTF. CDR3 in DNA: TGTGCCAGCAGTTTAGGGGGACAGGGGGGCTATGGCTACACCTTC.

The genes are TRBV19 and TRBJ1-2; 10 bases line up with TRBD1. V lost 7 bases and J lost 8; bases outside the gene matches: 10. CDR3 length equals 14 residues. Germline CDR1 and CDR2: LNHDA and SQIVND (reference sequence). In DNA, the CDR3 is TGTGCCAGTACGTATGCCGGGACAGGGGCCGGCTACACCTTC. It encodes CASTYAGTGAGYTF.

V gene TRBV28 combines with J gene TRBJ1-6; 8 positions agree with TRBD1. V lost 6 bases, J lost 8 bases, and 3 bases stayed unmatched. The CDR3 covers 13 residues. In germline, CDR1 is MDHEN, CDR2 SYDVKM. CDR3 region: CASRRQGYSPLHF. The CDR3 nucleotides are TGTGCCAGCAGGAGACAGGGGTATTCACCCCTCCACTTT.

The J gene is TRBJ1-5, the V gene TRBV5-8; 12 bases agree with TRBD1. With V trimmed by 4 bases and J by 6 bases, 8 bases remained unmatched. Germline V gives CDR1 SGHTS, CDR2 YDEGEE. The CDR3 loop spans 16 amino acids. Here the CDR3 DNA reads TGTGCCAGCAGCCTACTGGGACAGGGGGCTTTTCAGCCCCAGCATTTT. It yields the protein CASSLLGQGAFQPQHF.

V is TRBV4-2 and J is TRBJ2-7; TRBD2 aligns across 10 bases. Germline trimming cut 0 bases from V and 3 bases from J; bases unmatched to any gene: 5. This CDR3 is 16 amino acids long. Germline V gene lookup returns CDR1 LGHNA and CDR2 YNFKEQ. CDR3 residues: CASSQDTSGIYYEQYF. The CDR3 DNA follows: TGTGCCAGCAGCCAAGACACTAGCGGGATCTACTACGAGCAGTACTTC.

The CDR3 protein is CASSQEVGLAGSTDTQYF. CDR3 nucleotide sequence: TGTGCCAGCAGCCAGGAGGTTGGACTAGCGGGGTCCACAGATACGCAGTATTTT. V gene TRBV4-2 combines with J gene TRBJ2-3; 12 bases agree with TRBD2. The germline gives CDR1 LGHNA, CDR2 YNFKEQ. The V gene end was trimmed by 3 bases and the J gene end by 2 bases; junction bases not matched to a gene: 9. This CDR3 has 18 amino acids.

The gene calls are TRBV21-1 and TRBJ1-1; the table's D call, TRBD1, has no DNA check behind it. TRBV21-1 is a known pseudogene. The CDR3 consists of 15 residues. CDR3 in amino acids: CASSTRHLGNTEAFF. DNA for the CDR3: TGTGCCAGCAGCACACGACACCTCGGGAACACTGAAGCTTTCTTT.

The gene calls are TRBV4-1 and TRBJ1-4; D is possibly TRBD1 (5 bases). Trimming removed 4 bases from V and 0 bases from J, with 12 bases in between. Germline CDR1 MGHRA, CDR2 YSYEKL. The CDR3 sequence is 16 residues long. As DNA, the CDR3 is TGCGCCAGCAGCCGCACAGGCGCCGCAACTAATGAAAAACTGTTTTTT. Translating gives CASSRTGAATNEKLFF.

This chain uses TRBV6-5 with TRBJ2-7; TRBD1 matches 8 bases. CDR1 is MNHEY, CDR2 SVGAGI, per germline. This CDR3 is built from 16 residues. V was pared by 3 bases and J by 4 bases, with 11 bases of the junction left unmatched. The CDR3 nucleotides are TGTGCCAGCAGTTATACAGGGGGAGTATTTGGGTACGAGCAGTACTTC. Translation gives CASSYTGGVFGYEQYF.

As for this clone: A read error may account for a junction end that differs from germline. Within the sample, other DNA sequences also encode this same CDR3. The chain is built from TRBV6-1 and TRBJ1-2, with D hard to call. Germline-derived CDR1 and CDR2 are MNHNS and SASEGT. This CDR3 is 14 amino acids long. The CDR3: CASSESGESGSYTF. The CDR3 nucleotides read TGCGCCAGCAGTGAAAGTGGGGAATCGGGGAGCTACACCTTC.

J is TRBJ2-7 and V is TRBV7-2; D possibly corresponds to TRBD2 (5 bases). Germline values: CDR1 SGHTA, CDR2 FQGNSA. Trimming took off 1 base at V and 2 bases at J, with 15 bases between the two ends. There are 16 residues in the CDR3. In nucleotides, the CDR3 is TGTGCCAGCAGCTTAGTGGCGGTAGCGAGGACCTACGAGCAGTACTTC. This encodes CASSLVAVARTYEQYF. The entire variable domain, with the rest obtained from reference TRBV7-2 and TRBJ2-7, is as follows: GAGVSQSPSNKVTEKGKDVELRCDPISGHTALYWYRQSLGQGLEFLIYFQGNSAPDKSGLPSDRFSAERTGGSVSTLTIQRTQQEDSAVYLCASSLVAVARTYEQYFGPGTRLTVT.

The chain joins TRBV2 to TRBJ2-3; 10 nucleotides align to TRBD2. CDR1 and CDR2 from the germline V gene are SNHLY and FYNNEI. CDR3 length equals 19 residues. V dropped 3 bases and J dropped 0; count of bases not matched to a gene: 12. The CDR3 DNA follows: TGTGCCAGCAGTGAGTGGGCTAGCGGGGGCGATCCTAGCACAGATACGCAGTATTTT. It codes for CASSEWASGGDPSTDTQYF.

This chain links TRBV29-1 with TRBJ2-1; 9 bases match TRBD2. The length of the CDR3 is 15 residues. The J segment lost 10 bases and the V segment lost 2 bases, leaving 12 bases of the junction unmatched. Germline lookup yields CDR1 SQVTM and CDR2 ANQGSEA. CDR3: CSVELGLAYYGEQFF. For the CDR3, the DNA is TGCAGCGTTGAACTGGGACTAGCTTACTATGGGGAGCAGTTCTTC.

The chain joins TRBV6-2 or TRBV6-3 to TRBJ1-2; TRBD1 might be the D (6 bases). Per germline, CDR1 MNHEY and CDR2 SVGEGT. The CDR3 has 16 residues. The V gene lost 0 bases and the J gene lost 4 bases, with 15 bases spanning the gap. The CDR3 DNA reads TGTGCCAGCAGTTACTCGGGCGACAGGCCGACCTATGGCTACACCTTC. The encoded protein is CASSYSGDRPTYGYTF.

The chain employs TRBV11-2 and TRBJ2-5, with D possibly being TRBD1 (6 bases). The CDR3 totals 16 residues. In germline, CDR1 is SGHAT, CDR2 FQNNGV. Trimming took off 4 bases at V and 4 bases at J, with 19 bases between the two ends. The CDR3 here is CASSSPPWGPGETQYF. The CDR3 nucleotides are TGTGCCAGCAGCTCCCCCCCCTGGGGGCCAGGAGAGACCCAGTACTTC.

The chain recombines TRBV7-9 with TRBJ2-2; the match to TRBD1 covers 8 bases. The CDR3 contains 15 residues. The V gene's germline CDR1 is SEHNR and CDR2 FQNEAQ (reference sequence). After removal of 5 bases from V and 5 bases from J, the junction contained 7 bases not matched to a gene. The DNA for the CDR3 is TGTGCCAGCAGCCGCGGACAGGGAGGAACCGGGGAGCTGTTTTTT. Protein product: CASSRGQGGTGELFF.

This clone appeared once. The V call is TRBV11-1, the J call TRBJ1-6, with 10 bases aligning to TRBD1. V lost 4 bases, J lost 7 bases, and 1 base stayed unmatched. Germline CDR1 is SGHAT and CDR2 is FQDESV (reference sequence). This CDR3 region has 14 residues. The CDR3 DNA follows: TGTGCCAGCAGCTGGGGACAGGGGAATTCACCCCTCCACTTT. The encoded protein is CASSWGQGNSPLHF.

The rearrangement links TRBV4-3 to TRBJ2-2; the match to TRBD2 covers 8 bases. CDR1 LGHNA and CDR2 YSLEER come from the germline V gene. This CDR3 region has 16 residues. V was pared by 1 base and J by 5 bases, with 6 bases of the junction left unmatched. The chain's CDR3 is CASSQGGTRHTGELFF. The CDR3 region has the DNA TGCGCCAGCAGCCAAGGGGGGACTAGGCATACCGGGGAGCTGTTTTTT.